This entry concerns a single TCR beta chain. This sample is part of a study of lymphopenia after photon versus proton radiotherapy. The repertoire was sequenced with immunoSEQ multiplex PCR; TCRdb's copy has only in-frame clones and lacks some. This table holds 20,000 to 25,000 clones, around 85% found once. J gave up 4 bases and V 2 bases, and 6 bases lay outside the gene matches. Looked up from germline, CDR1 is LNHNV and CDR2 is YYDKDF (reference sequence). The length of the CDR3 is 15 residues. The chain joins TRBV15 to TRBJ2-5, with TRBD1 matching over 8 bases. This sample comprised peripheral blood, obtained from a patient treated with photon-based radiotherapy. The TCR comes from a man in his sixties with pancreatic cancer. DNA for the CDR3: TGTGCCACCAGCAGAACCTCGGACAGGGCAGAGACCCAGTACTTC. The encoded protein is CATSRTSDRAETQYF.